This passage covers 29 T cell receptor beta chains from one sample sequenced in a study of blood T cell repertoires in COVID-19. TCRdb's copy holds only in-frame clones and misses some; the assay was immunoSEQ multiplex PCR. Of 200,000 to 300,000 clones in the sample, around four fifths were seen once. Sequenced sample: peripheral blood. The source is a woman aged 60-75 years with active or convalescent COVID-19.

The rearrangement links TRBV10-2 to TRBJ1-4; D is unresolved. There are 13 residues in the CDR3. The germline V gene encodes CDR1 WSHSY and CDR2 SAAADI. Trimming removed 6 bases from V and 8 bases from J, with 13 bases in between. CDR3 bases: TGCGCCAGCAGCCTGGGTTGGAGAGAAAAACTGTTTTTT. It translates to CASSLGWREKLFF.

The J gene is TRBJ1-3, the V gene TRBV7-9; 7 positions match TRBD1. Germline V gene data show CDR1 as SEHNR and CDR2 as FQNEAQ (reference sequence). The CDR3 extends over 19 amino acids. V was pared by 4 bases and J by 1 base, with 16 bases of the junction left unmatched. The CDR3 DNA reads TGTGCCAGCAGCTCCAGGGCGGGACAGCTGAGATTATCTGGAAACACCATATATTTT. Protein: CASSSRAGQLRLSGNTIYF.

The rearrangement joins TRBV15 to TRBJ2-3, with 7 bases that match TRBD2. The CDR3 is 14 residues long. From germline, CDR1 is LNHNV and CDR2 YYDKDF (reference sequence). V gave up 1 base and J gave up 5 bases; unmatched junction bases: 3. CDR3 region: CATSRGGGLDTQYF. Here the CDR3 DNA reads TGTGCCACCAGCAGAGGGGGGGGTCTAGATACGCAGTATTTT.

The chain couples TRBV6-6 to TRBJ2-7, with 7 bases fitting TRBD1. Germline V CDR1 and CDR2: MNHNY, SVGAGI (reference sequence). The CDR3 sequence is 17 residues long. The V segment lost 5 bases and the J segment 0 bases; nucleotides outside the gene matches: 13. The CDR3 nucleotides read TGTGCCAGCAGTCGACTCCTAGCCCGGGACAGCTCCTACGAGCAGTACGTC. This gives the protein CASSRLLARDSSYEQYV.

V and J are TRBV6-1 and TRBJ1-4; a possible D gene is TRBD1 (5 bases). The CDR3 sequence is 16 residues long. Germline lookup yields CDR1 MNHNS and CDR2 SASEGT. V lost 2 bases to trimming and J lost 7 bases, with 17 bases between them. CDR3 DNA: TGTGCCAGCAGTGAAATGTTGGGACGGGAGTCTGAAAAACTGTTTTTT. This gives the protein CASSEMLGRESEKLFF.

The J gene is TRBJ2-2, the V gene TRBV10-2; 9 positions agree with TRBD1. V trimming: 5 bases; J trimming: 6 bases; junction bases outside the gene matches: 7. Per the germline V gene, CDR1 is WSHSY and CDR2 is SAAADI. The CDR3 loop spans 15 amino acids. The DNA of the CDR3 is TGCGCCAGCAGTAACCGGGACAGGGCCGCCGGGGAGCTGTTTTTT. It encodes CASSNRDRAAGELFF.

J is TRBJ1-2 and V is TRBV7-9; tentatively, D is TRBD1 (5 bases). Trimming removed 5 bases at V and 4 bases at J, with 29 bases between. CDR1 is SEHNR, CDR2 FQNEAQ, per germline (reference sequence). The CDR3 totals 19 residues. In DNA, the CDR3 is TGTGCCAGCAGCCTTCTAAGCGGTGGGGCGGGGACCAGCTTCTATGGCTACACCTTC. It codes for CASSLLSGGAGTSFYGYTF.

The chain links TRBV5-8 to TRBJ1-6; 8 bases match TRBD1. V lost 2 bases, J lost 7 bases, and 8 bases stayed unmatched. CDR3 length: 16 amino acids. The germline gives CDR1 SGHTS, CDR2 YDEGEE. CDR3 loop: CASSFTTGVRNSPLHF. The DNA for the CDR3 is TGTGCCAGCAGCTTCACGACAGGGGTGAGGAATTCACCCCTCCACTTT.

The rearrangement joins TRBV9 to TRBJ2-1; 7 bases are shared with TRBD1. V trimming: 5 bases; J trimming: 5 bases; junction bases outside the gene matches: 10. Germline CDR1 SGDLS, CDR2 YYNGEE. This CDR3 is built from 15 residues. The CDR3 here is CASSGYGTANNEQFF. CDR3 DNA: TGTGCCAGCAGTGGATACGGGACAGCAAACAATGAGCAGTTCTTC.

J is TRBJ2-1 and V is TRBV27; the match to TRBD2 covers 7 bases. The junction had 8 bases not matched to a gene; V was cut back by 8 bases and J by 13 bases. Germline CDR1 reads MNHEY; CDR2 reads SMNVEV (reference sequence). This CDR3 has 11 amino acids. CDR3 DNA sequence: TGTGCCAGCGGAAAGGGGACTATTCAGTTCTTC. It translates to CASGKGTIQFF.

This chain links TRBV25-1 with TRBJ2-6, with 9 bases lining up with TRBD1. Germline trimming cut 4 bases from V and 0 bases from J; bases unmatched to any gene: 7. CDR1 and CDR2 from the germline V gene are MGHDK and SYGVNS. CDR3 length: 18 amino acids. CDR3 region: CASSADRGGGSGANVLTF. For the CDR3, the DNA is TGTGCCAGCAGTGCGGACAGGGGAGGTGGCTCTGGGGCCAACGTCCTGACTTTC. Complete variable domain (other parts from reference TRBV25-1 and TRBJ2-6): EADIYQTPRYLVIGTGKKITLECSQTMGHDKMYWYQQDPGMELHLIHYSYGVNSTEKGDLSSESTVSRIRTEHFPLTLESARPSHTSQYLCASSADRGGGSGANVLTFGAGSRLTVL.

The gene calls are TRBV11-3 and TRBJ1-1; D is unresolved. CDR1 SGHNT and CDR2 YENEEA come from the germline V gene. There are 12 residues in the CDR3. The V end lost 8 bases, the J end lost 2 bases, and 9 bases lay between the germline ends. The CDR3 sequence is CASGDTNTEAFF. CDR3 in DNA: TGTGCCAGCGGTGACACCAACACTGAAGCTTTCTTT.

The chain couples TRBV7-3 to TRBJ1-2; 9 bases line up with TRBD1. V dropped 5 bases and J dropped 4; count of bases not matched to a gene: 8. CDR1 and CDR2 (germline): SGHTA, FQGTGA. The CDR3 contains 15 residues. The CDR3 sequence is CASSVTGGRGYGYTF. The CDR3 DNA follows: TGTGCCAGCAGCGTGACAGGGGGACGAGGCTATGGCTACACCTTC.

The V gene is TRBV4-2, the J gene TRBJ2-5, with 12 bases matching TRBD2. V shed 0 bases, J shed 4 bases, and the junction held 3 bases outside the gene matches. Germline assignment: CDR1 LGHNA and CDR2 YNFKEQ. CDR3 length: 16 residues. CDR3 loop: CASSQDLAGGPETQYF. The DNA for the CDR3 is TGTGCCAGCAGCCAAGATCTAGCGGGAGGGCCAGAGACCCAGTACTTC.

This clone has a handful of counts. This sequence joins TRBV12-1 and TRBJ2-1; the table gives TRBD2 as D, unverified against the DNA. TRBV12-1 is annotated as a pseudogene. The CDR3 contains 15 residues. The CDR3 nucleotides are TGTGCCAGCAGCTTTTCGGGAGCGGGGGACAATGAGCAGTTCTTC. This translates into CASSFSGAGDNEQFF.

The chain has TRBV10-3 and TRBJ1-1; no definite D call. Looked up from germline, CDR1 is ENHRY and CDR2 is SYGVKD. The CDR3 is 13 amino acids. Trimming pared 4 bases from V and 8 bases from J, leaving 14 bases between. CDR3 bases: TGTGCCATCAGTGTGCTAAGCGGGAGGGAAGCTTTCTTT. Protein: CAISVLSGREAFF.

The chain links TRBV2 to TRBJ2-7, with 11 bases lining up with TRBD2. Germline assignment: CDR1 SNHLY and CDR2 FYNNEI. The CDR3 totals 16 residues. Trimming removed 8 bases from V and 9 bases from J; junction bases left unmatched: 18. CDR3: CASGRGLAGEHGGQYF. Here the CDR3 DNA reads TGTGCCAGCGGCCGCGGACTAGCGGGTGAGCACGGAGGGCAGTACTTC.

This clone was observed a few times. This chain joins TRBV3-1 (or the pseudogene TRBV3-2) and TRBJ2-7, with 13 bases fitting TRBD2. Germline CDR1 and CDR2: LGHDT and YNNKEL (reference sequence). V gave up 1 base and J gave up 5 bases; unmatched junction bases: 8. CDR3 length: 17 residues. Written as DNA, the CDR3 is TGTGCCAGCAGCCAAGTGGGACTAGCGGGAATCTTCGACGAGCAGTACTTC. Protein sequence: CASSQVGLAGIFDEQYF.

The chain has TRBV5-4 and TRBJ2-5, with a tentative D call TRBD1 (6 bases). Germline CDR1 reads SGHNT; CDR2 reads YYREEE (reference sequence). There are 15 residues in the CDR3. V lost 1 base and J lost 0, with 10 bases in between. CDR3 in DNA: TGTGCCAGCAGCTTGACGGGGACACACCAAGAGACCCAGTACTTC. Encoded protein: CASSLTGTHQETQYF.

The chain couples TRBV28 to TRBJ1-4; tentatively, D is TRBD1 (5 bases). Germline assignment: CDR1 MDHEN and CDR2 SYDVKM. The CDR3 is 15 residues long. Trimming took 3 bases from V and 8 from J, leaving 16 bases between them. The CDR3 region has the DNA TGTGCCAGCAGTTTGGTCCAGGGAGGAGGGGAAAAACTGTTTTTT. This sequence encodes CASSLVQGGGEKLFF.

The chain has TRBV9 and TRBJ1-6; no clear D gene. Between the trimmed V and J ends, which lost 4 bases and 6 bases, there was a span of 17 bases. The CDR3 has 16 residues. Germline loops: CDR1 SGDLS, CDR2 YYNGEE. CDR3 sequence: CASSPSVRNSNSPLHF. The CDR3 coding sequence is TGTGCCAGCAGCCCTTCTGTGCGGAATTCTAATTCACCCCTCCACTTT.

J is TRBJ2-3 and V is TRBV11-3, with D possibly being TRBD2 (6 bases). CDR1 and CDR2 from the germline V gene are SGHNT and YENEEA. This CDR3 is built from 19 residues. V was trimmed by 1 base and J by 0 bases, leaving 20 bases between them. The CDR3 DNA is TGTGCCAGCAGCTTAGCGGACGGGGGAGGAAGCGTCAGCACAGATACGCAGTATTTT. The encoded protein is CASSLADGGGSVSTDTQYF.

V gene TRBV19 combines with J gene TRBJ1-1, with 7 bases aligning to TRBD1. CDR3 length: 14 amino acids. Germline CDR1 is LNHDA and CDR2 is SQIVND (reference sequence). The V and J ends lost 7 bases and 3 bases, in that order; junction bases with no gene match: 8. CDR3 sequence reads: CASTQQGRYTEAFF. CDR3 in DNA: TGTGCCAGTACCCAACAGGGGAGGTACACTGAAGCTTTCTTT.

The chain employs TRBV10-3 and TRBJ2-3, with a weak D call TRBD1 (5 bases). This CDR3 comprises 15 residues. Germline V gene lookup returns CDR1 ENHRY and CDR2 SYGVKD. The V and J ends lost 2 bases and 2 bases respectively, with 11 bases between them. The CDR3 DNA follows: TGTGCCATCAGTGAGGGACAAATAGTCACAGATACGCAGTATTTT. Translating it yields CAISEGQIVTDTQYF.

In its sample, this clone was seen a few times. The CDR3 loop is CASTPGTGSEKLFF. The DNA for the CDR3 is TGTGCCAGCACTCCCGGGACAGGGAGTGAAAAACTGTTTTTT. V is TRBV28 and J is TRBJ1-4; 9 bases map to TRBD1. Trimming took 7 bases from V and 7 from J; bases not matched to a gene: 7. Germline V gene data show CDR1 as MDHEN and CDR2 as SYDVKM. This CDR3 region has 14 residues.

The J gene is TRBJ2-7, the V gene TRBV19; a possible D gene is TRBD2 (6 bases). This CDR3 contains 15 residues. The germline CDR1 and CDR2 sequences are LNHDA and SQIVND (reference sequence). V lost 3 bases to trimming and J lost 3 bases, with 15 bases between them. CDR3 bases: TGTGCCAGTAGTATGGATTCCGGGGGAGACTACGAGCAGTACTTC. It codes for CASSMDSGGDYEQYF. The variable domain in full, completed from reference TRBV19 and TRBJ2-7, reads DGGITQSPKYLFRKEGQNVTLSCEQNLNHDAMYWYRQDPGQGLRLIYYSQIVNDFQKGDIAEGYSVSREKKESFPLTVTSAQKNPTAFYLCASSMDSGGDYEQYFGPGTRLTVT.

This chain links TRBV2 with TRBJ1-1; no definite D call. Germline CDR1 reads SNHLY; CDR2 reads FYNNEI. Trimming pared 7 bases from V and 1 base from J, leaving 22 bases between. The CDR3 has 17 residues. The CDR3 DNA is TGTGCCAGCACCTTGGGGAGGGCCGTCATTCCGAACACTGAAGCTTTCTTT. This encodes CASTLGRAVIPNTEAFF.

This chain's CDR3 is CASSRGPSGYEQYF. CDR3 nucleotides: TGTGCCAGCAGTCGTGGACCCAGCGGGTACGAGCAGTACTTC. V and J are TRBV5-6 and TRBJ2-7, with D possibly matching TRBD2 (6 bases). Germline CDR1 and CDR2: SGHDT and YYEEEE. Trimming removed 5 bases at V and 4 bases at J, with 16 bases between. There are 14 residues in the CDR3.

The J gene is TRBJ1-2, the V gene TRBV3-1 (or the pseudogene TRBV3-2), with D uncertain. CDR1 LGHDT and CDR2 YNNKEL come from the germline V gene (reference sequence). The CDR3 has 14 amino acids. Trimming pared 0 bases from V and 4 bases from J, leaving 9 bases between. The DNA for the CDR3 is TGTGCCAGCAGCCAAGAAATTGCAGGCTATGGCTACACCTTC. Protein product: CASSQEIAGYGYTF.